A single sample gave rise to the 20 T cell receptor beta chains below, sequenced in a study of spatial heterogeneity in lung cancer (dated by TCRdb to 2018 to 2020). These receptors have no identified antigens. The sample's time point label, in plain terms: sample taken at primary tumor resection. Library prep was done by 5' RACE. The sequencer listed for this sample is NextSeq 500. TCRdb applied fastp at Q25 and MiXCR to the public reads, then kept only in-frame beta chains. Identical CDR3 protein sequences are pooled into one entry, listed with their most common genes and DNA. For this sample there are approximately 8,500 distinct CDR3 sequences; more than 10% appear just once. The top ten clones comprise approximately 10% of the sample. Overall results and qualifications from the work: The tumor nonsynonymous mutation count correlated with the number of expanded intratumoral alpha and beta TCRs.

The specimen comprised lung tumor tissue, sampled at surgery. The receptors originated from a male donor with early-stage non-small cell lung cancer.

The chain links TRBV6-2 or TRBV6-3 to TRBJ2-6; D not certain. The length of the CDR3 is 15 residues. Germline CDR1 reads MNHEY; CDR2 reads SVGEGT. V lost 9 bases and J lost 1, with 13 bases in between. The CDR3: CASLPGQSGANVLTF. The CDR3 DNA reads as TGTGCCAGTTTACCCGGGCAGTCTGGGGCCAACGTCCTGACTTTC.

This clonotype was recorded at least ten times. The CDR3 coding sequence is TGTGCCAGCAGTTCTCGACTAGCTGGCACGGAGACCCAGTACTTC. As protein: CASSSRLAGTETQYF. The chain employs TRBV28 and TRBJ2-5, with 7 bases aligning to TRBD2. V lost 4 bases, J lost 5 bases, and 10 bases stayed unmatched. The germline gives CDR1 MDHEN, CDR2 SYDVKM. This CDR3 spans 15 amino acids.

CDR3 nucleotides: TGTGCCAGCGGTTACAATGAGCAGTTCTTC. Encoded protein: CASGYNEQFF. The rearrangement joins TRBV11-1 to TRBJ2-1; D is unresolved. The V and J ends lost 8 bases and 4 bases respectively, with 3 bases between them. Germline CDR1 reads SGHAT; CDR2 reads FQDESV (reference sequence). The CDR3 has 10 residues. The full variable domain, its missing parts supplied by reference TRBV11-1 and TRBJ2-1, is EAEVAQSPRYKITEKSQAVAFWCDPISGHATLYWYRQILGQGPELLVQFQDESVVDDSQLPKDRFSAERLKGVDSTLKIQPAELGDSAMYLCASGYNEQFFGPGTRLTVL.

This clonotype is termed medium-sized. The CDR3 is CASSRADTQYF. The CDR3 DNA follows: TGTGCCAGCTCACGCGCAGATACGCAGTATTTT. The chain couples TRBV18 to TRBJ2-3, with unresolved D. V dropped 4 bases and J dropped 4 bases, with 3 bases sitting between them. The CDR3 has 11 amino acids. Germline CDR1 is KGHSH and CDR2 is LQKENI.

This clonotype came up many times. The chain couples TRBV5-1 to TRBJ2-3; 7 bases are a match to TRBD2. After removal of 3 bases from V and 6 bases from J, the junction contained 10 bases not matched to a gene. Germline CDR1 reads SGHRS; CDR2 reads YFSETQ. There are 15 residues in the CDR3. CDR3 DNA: TGCGCCAGCAGCTCAGGGACTATCACATCGGATACGCAGTATTTT. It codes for CASSSGTITSDTQYF.

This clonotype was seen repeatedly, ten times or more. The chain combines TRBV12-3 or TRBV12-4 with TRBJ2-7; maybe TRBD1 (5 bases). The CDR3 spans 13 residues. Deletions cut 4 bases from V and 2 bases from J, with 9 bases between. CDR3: CASSWAGTYEQYF. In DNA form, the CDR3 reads TGTGCCAGCAGTTGGGCAGGGACCTACGAGCAGTACTTC.

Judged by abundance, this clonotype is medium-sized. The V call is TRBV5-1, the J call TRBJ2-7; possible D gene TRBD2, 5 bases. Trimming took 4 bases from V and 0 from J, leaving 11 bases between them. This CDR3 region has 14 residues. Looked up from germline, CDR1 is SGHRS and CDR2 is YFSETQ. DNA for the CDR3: TGCGCCAGCAGCACGGACTTTAGCTCCTACGAGCAGTACTTC. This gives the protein CASSTDFSSYEQYF.

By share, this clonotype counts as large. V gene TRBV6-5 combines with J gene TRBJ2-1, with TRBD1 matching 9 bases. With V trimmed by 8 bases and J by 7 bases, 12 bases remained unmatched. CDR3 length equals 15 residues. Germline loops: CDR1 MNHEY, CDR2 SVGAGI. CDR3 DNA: TGTGCCAGCGGACTTTCTGGACAGGGGTGGAATGAGCAGTTCTTC. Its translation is CASGLSGQGWNEQFF.

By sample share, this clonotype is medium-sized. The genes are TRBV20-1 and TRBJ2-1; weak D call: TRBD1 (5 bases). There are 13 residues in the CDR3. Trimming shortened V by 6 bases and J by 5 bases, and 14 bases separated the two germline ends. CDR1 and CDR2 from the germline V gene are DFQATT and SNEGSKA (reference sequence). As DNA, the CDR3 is TGCAGTGCGGATAGGGGTCTCGACAATGAGCAGTTCTTC. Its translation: CSADRGLDNEQFF.

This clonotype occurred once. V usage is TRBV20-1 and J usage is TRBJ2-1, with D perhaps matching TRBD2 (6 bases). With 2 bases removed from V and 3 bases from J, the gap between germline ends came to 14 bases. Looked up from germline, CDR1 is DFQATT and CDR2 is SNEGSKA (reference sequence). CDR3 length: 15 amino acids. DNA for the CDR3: TGCAGTGCTAGACGCGGGGCGCGAAACTACAATGAGCAGTTCTTC. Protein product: CSARRGARNYNEQFF.

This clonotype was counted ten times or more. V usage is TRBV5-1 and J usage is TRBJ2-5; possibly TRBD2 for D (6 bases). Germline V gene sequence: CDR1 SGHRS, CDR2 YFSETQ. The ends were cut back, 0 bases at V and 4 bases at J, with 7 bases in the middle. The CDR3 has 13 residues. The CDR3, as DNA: TGCGCCAGCAGCTTGGCTAGCGTAGAGACCCAGTACTTC. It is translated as CASSLASVETQYF.

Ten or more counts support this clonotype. The CDR3 bases are TGTGCCAGCAGTTACTCATTCCTAGCGGGGACCCAAGAGACCCAGTACTTC. It translates to CASSYSFLAGTQETQYF. V is TRBV6-6 and J is TRBJ2-5, with 9 bases matching TRBD2. This CDR3 is 17 amino acids long. The V segment lost 0 bases and the J segment 1 base; nucleotides outside the gene matches: 6. Germline CDR1 MNHNY, CDR2 SVGAGI (reference sequence).

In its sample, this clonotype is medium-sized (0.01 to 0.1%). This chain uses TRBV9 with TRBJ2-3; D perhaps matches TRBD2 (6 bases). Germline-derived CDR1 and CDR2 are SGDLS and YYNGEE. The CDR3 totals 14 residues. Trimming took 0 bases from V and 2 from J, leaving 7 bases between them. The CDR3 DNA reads TGTGCCAGCAGCGTAGCGGGGGTCACAGATACGCAGTATTTT. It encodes CASSVAGVTDTQYF.

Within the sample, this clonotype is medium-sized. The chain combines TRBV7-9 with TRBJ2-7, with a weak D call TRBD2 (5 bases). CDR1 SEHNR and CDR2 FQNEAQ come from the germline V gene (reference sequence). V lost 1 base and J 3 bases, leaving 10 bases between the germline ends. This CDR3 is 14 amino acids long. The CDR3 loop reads CASSLGAELYEQYF. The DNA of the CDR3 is TGTGCCAGCAGCTTAGGAGCGGAGCTCTACGAGCAGTACTTC.

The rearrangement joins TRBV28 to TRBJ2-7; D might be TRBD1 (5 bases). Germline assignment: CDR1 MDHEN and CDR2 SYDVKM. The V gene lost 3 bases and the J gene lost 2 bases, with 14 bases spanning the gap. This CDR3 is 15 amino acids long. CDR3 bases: TGTGCCAGCAGTTTGTGGGGCGACAAGGCCTACGAGCAGTACTTC. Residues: CASSLWGDKAYEQYF.

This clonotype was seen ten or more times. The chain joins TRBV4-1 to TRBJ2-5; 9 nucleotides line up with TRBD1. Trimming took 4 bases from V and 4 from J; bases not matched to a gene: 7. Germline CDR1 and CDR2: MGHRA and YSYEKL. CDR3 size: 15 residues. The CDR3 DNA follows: TGCGCCAGCAGCCCCGGGACAGGGTATCGAGAGACCCAGTACTTC. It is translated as CASSPGTGYRETQYF.

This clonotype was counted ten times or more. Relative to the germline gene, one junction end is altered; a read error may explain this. The CDR3 reads CASSEKGHSDQPQHF. The CDR3 region has the DNA TGTGCCAGCAGTGAAAAGGGACATAGCGATCAGCCCCAGCATTTT. The chain couples TRBV6-1 to TRBJ1-5; possibly TRBD1 for D (6 bases). CDR1 is MNHNS, CDR2 SASEGT, per germline. The CDR3 extends over 15 amino acids.

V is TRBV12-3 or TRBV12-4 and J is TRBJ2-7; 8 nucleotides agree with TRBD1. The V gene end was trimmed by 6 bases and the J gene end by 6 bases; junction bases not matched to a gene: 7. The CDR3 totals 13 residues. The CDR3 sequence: CASSLRGTGEQYF. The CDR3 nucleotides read TGTGCCAGCAGCCTCCGAGGGACAGGCGAGCAGTACTTC.

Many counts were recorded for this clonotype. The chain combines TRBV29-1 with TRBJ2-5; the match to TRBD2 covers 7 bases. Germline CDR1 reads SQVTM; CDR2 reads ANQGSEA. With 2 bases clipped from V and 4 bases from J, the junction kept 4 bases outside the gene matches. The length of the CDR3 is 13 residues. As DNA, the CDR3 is TGCAGCGTTGAACTTGGGGGGGGAGAGACCCAGTACTTC. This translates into CSVELGGGETQYF. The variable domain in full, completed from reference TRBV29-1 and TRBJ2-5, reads SAVISQKPSRDICQRGTSLTIQCQVDSQVTMMFWYRQQPGQSLTLIATANQGSEATYESGFVIDKFPISRPNLTFSTLTVSNMSPEDSSIYLCSVELGGGETQYFGPGTRLLVL.

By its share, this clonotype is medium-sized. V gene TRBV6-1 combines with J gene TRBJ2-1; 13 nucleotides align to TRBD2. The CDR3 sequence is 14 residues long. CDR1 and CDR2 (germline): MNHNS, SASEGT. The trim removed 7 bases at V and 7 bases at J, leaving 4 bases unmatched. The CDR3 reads CASTGTSGKNEQFF. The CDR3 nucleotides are TGTGCCAGCACCGGGACTAGCGGGAAAAATGAGCAGTTCTTC.